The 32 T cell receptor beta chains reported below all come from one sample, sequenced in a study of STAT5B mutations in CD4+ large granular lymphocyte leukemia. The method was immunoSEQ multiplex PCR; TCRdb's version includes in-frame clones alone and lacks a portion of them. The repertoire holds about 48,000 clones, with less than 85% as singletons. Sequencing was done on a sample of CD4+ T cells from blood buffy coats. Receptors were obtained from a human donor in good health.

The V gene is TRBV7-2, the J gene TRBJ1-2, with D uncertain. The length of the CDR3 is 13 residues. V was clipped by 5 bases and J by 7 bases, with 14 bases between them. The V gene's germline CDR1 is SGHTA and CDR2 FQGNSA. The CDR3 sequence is CASSVPGRAGYTF. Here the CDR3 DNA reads TGTGCCAGCAGCGTCCCGGGGAGGGCTGGCTACACCTTC.

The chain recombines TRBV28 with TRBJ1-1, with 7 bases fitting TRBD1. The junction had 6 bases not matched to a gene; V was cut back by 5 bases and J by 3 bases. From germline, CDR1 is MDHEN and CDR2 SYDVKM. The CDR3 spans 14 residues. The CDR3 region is CASSGGQGDTEAFF. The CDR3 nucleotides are TGTGCCAGCAGTGGGGGTCAGGGGGACACTGAAGCTTTCTTT.

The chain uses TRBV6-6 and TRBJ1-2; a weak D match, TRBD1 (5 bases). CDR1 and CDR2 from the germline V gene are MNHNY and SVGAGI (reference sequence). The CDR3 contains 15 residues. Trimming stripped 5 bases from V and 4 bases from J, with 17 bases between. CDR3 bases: TGTGCCAGCAGTAAGCCAGGGCAACCCTCCTATGGCTACACCTTC. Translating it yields CASSKPGQPSYGYTF.

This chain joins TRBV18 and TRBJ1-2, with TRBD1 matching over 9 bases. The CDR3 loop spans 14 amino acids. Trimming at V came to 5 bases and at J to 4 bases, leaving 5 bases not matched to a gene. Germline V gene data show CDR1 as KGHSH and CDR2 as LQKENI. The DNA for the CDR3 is TGTGCCAGCTCAAGTGGACAGGGGATCTATGGCTACACCTTC. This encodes CASSSGQGIYGYTF.

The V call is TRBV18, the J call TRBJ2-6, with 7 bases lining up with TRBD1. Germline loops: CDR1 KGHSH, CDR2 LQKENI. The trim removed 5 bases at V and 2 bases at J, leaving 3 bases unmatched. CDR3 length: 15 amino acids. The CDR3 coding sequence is TGTGCCAGCTCAAGAACAGGGGCTGGGGCCAACGTCCTGACTTTC. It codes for CASSRTGAGANVLTF.

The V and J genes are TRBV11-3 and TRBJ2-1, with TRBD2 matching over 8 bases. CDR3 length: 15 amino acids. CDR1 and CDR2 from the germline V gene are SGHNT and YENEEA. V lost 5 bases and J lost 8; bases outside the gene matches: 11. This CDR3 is CASSPGGRARDEQFF. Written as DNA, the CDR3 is TGTGCCAGCAGCCCGGGAGGGCGGGCTCGGGATGAGCAGTTCTTC.

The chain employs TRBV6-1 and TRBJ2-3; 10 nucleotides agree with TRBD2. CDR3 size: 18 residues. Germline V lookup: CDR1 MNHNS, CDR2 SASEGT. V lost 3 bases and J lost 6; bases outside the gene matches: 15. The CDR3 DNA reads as TGTGCCAGCAGTGAGGGGGGGCTGAGCGGGGGGGCCCTGGATACGCAGTATTTT. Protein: CASSEGGLSGGALDTQYF.

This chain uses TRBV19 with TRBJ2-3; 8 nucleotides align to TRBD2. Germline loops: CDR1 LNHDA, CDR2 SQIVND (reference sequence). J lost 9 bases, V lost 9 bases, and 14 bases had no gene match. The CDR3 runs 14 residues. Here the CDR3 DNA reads TGTGCCAGCGGGGCGGTAGCGGGGTCGGTAACGCAGTATTTT. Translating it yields CASGAVAGSVTQYF.

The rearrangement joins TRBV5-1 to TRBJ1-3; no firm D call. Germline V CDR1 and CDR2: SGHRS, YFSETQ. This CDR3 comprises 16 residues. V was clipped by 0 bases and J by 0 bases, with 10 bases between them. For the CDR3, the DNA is TGCGCCAGCAGCTTGGCCGGAACGAACTCTGGAAACACCATATATTTT. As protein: CASSLAGTNSGNTIYF.

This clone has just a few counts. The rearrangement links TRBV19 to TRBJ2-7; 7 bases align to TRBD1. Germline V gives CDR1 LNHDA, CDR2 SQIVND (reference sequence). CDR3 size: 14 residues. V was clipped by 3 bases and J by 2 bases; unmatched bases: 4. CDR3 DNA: TGTGCCAGTAGTATTCAGGGACAGACCTACGAGCAGTACTTC. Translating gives CASSIQGQTYEQYF.

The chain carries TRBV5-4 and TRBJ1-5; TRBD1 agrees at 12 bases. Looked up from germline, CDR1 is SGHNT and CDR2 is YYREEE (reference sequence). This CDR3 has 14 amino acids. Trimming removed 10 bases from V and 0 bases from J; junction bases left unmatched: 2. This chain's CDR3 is CAGDRGRSNQPQHF. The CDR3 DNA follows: TGTGCCGGGGACAGGGGGCGTAGCAATCAGCCCCAGCATTTT.

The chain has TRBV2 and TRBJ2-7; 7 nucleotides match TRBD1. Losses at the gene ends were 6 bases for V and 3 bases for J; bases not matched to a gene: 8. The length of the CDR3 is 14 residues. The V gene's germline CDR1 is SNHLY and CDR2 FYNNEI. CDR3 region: CASRRGQNNYEQYF. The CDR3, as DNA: TGTGCCAGCAGACGGGGACAGAACAACTACGAGCAGTACTTC.

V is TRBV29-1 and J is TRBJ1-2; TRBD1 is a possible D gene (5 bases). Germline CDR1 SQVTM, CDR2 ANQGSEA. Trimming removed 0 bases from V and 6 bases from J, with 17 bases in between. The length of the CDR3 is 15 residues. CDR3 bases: TGCAGCGTTGAAGAAGCGGGGGTTGGAGTGGATGGCTACACCTTC. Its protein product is CSVEEAGVGVDGYTF.

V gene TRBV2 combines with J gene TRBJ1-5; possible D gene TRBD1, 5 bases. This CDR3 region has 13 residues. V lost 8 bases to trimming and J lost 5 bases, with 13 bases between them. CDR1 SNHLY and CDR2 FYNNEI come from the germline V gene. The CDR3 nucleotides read TGTGCCAGCTCTCCAGGGCGGGATCAGCCCCAGCATTTT. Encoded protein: CASSPGRDQPQHF. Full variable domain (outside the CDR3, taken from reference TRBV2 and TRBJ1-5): EPEVTQTPSHQVTQMGQEVILRCVPISNHLYFYWYRQILGQKVEFLVSFYNNEISEKSEIFDDQFSVERPDGSNFTLKIRSTKLEDSAMYFCASSPGRDQPQHFGDGTRLSIL.

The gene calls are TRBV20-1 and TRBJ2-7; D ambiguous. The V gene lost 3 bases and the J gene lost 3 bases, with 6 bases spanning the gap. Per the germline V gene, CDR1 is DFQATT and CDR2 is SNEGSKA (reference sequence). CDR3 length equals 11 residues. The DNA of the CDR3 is TGCAGTGCTAGCGACGGCTACGAGCAGTACGTC. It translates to CSASDGYEQYV.

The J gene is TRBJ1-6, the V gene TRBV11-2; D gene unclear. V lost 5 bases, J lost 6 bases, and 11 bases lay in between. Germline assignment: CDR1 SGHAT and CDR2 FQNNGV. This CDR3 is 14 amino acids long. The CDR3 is CASSPRVTNSPLHF. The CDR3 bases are TGTGCCAGCAGCCCCCGGGTGACTAATTCACCCCTCCACTTT.

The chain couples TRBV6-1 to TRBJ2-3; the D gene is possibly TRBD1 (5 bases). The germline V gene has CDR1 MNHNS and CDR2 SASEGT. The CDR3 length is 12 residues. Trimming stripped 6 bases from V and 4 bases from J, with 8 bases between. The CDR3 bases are TGTGCCAGCAGGACAGTAGCAGATACGCAGTATTTT. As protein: CASRTVADTQYF.

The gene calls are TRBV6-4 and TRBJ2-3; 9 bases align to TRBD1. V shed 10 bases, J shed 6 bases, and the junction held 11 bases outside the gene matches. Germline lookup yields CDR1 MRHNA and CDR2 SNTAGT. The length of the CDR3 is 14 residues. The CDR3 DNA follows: TGTGCCACCAAGCGAGGGACAGGGTCGGATACGCAGTATTTT. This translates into CATKRGTGSDTQYF.

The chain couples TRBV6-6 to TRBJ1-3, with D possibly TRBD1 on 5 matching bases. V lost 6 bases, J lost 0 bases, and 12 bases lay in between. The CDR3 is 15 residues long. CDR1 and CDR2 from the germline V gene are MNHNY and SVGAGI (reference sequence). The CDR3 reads CASRPDRDSGNTIYF. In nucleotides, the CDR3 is TGTGCCAGCAGGCCCGACAGAGACTCTGGAAACACCATATATTTT.

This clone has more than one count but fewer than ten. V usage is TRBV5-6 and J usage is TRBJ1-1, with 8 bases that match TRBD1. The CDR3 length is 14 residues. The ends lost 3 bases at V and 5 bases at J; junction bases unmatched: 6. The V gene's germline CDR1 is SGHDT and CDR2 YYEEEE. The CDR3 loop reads CASSSGQGGTEAFF. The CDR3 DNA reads TGTGCCAGCAGCTCTGGACAGGGTGGGACTGAAGCTTTCTTT.

In nucleotides, the CDR3 is TGTGCCAGCAAGGCAGGAGGTGAAAAACTGTTTTTT. Its translation: CASKAGGEKLFF. The chain joins TRBV28 to TRBJ1-4; D ambiguous. This CDR3 has 12 residues. V shed 7 bases and J shed 7 bases, with 10 bases lying between them. Germline CDR1 and CDR2: MDHEN and SYDVKM.

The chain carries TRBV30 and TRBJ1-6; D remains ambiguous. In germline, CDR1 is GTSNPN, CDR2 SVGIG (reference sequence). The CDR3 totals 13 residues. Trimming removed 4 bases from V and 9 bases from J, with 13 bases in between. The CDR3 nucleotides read TGTGCCTGGAATATCTGGCTTAGTTCACCCCTCCACTTT. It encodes CAWNIWLSSPLHF. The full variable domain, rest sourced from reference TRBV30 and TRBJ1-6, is SQTIHQWPATLVQPVGSPLSLECTVEGTSNPNLYWYRQAAGRGLQLLFYSVGIGQISSEVPQNLSASRPQDRQFILSSKKLLLSDSGFYLCAWNIWLSSPLHFGNGTRLTVT.

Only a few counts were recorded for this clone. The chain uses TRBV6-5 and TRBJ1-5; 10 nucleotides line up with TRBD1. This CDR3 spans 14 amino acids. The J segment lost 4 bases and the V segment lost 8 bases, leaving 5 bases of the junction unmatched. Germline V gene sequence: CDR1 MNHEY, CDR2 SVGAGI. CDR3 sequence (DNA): TGTGCCAGCCGGGGACAGGGGAATAATCAGCCCCAGCATTTT. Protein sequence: CASRGQGNNQPQHF.

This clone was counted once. CDR3 in amino acids: CASSEDSYNSPLHF. Here the CDR3 DNA reads TGTGCCAGCTCCGAGGACAGCTATAATTCACCCCTCCACTTT. The chain is built from TRBV28 and TRBJ1-6; maybe TRBD1 (6 bases). The germline V and J ends were trimmed by 8 bases and 3 bases, with 11 bases remaining between them. The CDR3 is made up of 14 amino acids. Looked up from germline, CDR1 is MDHEN and CDR2 is SYDVKM.

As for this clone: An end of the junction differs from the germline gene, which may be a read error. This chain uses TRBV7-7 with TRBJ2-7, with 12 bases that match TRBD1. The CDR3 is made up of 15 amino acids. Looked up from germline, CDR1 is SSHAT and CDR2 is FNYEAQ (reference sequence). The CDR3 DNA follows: TGTGCTAGCAGCCAAGGGACAGGGGGCACCTACGAGCAGTACTTC. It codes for CASSQGTGGTYEQYF.

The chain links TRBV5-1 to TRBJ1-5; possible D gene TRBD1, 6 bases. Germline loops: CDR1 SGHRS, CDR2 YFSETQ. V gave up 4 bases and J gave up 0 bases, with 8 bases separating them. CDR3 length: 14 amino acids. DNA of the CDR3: TGCGCCAGCAGCCCAGGGGATAGCAATCAGCCCCAGCATTTT. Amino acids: CASSPGDSNQPQHF.

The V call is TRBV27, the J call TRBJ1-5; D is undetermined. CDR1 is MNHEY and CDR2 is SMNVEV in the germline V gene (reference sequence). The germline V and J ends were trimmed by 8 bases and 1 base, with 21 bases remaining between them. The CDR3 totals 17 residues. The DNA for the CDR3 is TGTGCCAGCGACCGCCGGGGAGGGAAGAGGAGCAATCAGCCCCAGCATTTT. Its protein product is CASDRRGGKRSNQPQHF.

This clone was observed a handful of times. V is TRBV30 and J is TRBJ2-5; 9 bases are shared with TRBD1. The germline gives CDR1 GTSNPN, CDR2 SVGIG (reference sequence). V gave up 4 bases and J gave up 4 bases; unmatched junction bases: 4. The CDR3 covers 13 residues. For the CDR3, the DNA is TGTGCCTGGAACGGACAGGGGCCAGAGACCCAGTACTTC. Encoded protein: CAWNGQGPETQYF.

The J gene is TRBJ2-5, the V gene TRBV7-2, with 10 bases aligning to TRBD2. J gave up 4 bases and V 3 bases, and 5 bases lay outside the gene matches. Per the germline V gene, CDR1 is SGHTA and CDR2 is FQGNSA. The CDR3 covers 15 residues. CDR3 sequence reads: CASSFLSGGGETQYF. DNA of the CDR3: TGTGCCAGCAGCTTCCTAAGCGGGGGGGGAGAGACCCAGTACTTC.

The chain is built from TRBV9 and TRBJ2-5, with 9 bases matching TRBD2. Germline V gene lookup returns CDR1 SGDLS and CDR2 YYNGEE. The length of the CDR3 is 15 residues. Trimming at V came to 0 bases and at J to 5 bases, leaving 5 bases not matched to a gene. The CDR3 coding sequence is TGTGCCAGCAGCGTAGTTCCCAGCGGGGGGGAGACCCAGTACTTC. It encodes CASSVVPSGGETQYF. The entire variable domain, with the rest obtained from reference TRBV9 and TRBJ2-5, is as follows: DSGVTQTPKHLITATGQRVTLRCSPRSGDLSVYWYQQSLDQGLQFLIQYYNGEERAKGNILERFSAQQFPDLHSELNLSSLELGDSALYFCASSVVPSGGETQYFGPGTRLLVL.

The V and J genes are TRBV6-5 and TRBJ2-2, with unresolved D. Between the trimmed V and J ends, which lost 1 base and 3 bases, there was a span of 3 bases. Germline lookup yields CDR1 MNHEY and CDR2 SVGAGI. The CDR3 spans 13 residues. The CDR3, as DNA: TGTGCCAGCAGTTACTTGTACACCGGGGAGCTGTTTTTT. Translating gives CASSYLYTGELFF.

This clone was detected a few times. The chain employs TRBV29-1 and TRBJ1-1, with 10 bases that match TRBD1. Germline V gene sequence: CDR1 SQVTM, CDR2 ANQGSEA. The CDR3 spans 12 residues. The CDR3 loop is CSGQGVDTEAFF. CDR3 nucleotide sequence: TGCAGTGGACAGGGGGTGGACACTGAAGCTTTCTTT.